This TCR beta chain originates from a study of molecular identifiers for immune sequencing clone quantification. Germline CDR1 is SEHNR and CDR2 is FQNEAQ (reference sequence). The ends were cut back, 3 bases at V and 7 bases at J, with 23 bases in the middle. This CDR3 region has 17 residues. Naive CD8 T cell sorting was performed on the CD8+CD4-CCR7+CD45RA+ phenotype. Study-level points and caveats: Sharing of a barcode by identical TCR molecules could cause highly expanded clone sizes to be underestimated.

The authors built bulk TCR libraries by previously described methods with listed TCR primers. In TCRdb, the PCR reads were re-called with MiXCR into one record per CDR3 protein. This table holds 300,000 to 400,000 distinct CDR3 sequences, roughly a quarter found once. Notes on this clonotype: Its antigen is unknown.

This clonotype originated in a human donor in good health. Some libraries in this study had Jurkat cell RNA spiked in. The sample was naive CD8+ T cells from blood, with Jurkat cell RNA spiked in. Subset indicated: FACS-sorted CD8+CD4-CCR7+CD45RA+ naive T cells. The J gene is TRBJ2-3, the V gene TRBV7-9, with D possibly being TRBD1 or TRBD2 (6 bases each). CDR3 DNA sequence: TGTGCCAGCAGCTTTGGGGGGCCCCCCGCGCTAAAGAATACGCAGTATTTT. It specifies CASSFGGPPALKNTQYF.